This section outlines one T cell receptor beta chain sequence together with its context. Its target is unknown. This record belongs to a study of T cell responses to AZD1222 COVID-19 vaccine. Study-level findings and limits: Spike-specific TCR breadth and depth went up after people got two AZD1222 doses. Only after the peak T cell response were repertoires sampled. The donor cohort was predominantly white British with a female majority, and clonal diversity may have been underestimated.

V was clipped by 4 bases and J by 4 bases, with 3 bases between them. Germline CDR1 SGHTS, CDR2 YDEGEE. The length of the CDR3 is 12 residues. The protocol was immunoSEQ multiplex PCR, while the TCRdb copy is restricted to in-frame clones and leaves out a portion. This sample has approximately 120,000 clones; approximately 87% occur once, and the top ten carry around 10%. This TCR derives from an adult in good health. The V call is TRBV5-8, the J call TRBJ2-6; the D is unclear. The material was peripheral blood, obtained on day 0 of AZD1222 vaccination. DNA for the CDR3: TGTGCCAGCAGCCAAGGGGCCAACGTCCTGACTTTC. It encodes CASSQGANVLTF.